This T cell receptor beta chain is from a study of OX40 agonist ivuxolimab in advanced cancers. Overall study context: Partial responses were achieved by three patients: one hepatocellular carcinoma, two cutaneous melanoma.

Germline CDR1 reads MNHEY; CDR2 reads SMNVEV (reference sequence). V shed 5 bases and J shed 6 bases, with 7 bases lying between them. CDR3 length equals 12 residues. Sequenced by immunoSEQ multiplex PCR; TCRdb stores in-frame clones only, minus some. In the table there are some 95,000 clones, around nine tenths of which are singletons. The sequence derives from an adult with an advanced solid tumor such as melanoma, head and neck, liver or kidney cancer. The chain carries TRBV27 and TRBJ2-2; D ambiguous. Sequences were derived from CD4+ or CD8+ T cells sorted from blood, sampled in a trial of the OX40 agonist ivuxolimab. The CDR3 sequence: CASSVRAGELFF. In DNA, the CDR3 is TGTGCCAGCAGTGTAAGGGCCGGGGAGCTGTTTTTT.